This is a list of T cell receptor beta chains from one sample in a study of T cell responses to AZD1222 COVID-19 vaccine. TCRdb's table, derived via immunoSEQ multiplex PCR, lists solely in-frame clones and lacks some. The sample has about 100,000 clones, around 90% seen once; the top ten hold under 2%. The starting material was peripheral blood, obtained on day 0 of AZD1222 vaccination. These receptors all come from an adult in good health. CDR3s include the opening cysteine and the closing phenylalanine or tryptophan. Fields, in order: D gene, J gene, V gene, clone size, CDR3 protein, CDR3 DNA. D genes are given only for firm matches. The size entry is marked missing in some rows and otherwise reads once, few, many or a size class.

. | TRBJ1-5 | TRBV5-1 | . | CASSLVPNQPQHF | TGCGCCAGCAGCTTGGTACCCAATCAGCCCCAGCATTTT
TRBD2 | TRBJ2-7 | TRBV11-3 | . | CASSSNSGNLNEQYF | TGTGCCAGCAGTTCTAATAGCGGGAACTTGAACGAGCAGTACTTC
. | TRBJ1-1 | TRBV7-9 | . | CASTLREANTEAFF | TGTGCCAGCACCCTGAGAGAGGCGAACACTGAAGCTTTCTTT
. | TRBJ1-5 | TRBV6-5 | . | CASSYSRGTGNQPQHF | TGTGCCAGCAGTTACTCAAGAGGGACTGGCAATCAGCCCCAGCATTTT
TRBD2 | TRBJ2-7 | TRBV28 | . | CASKLGVSGDSYEQYF | TGTGCCAGTAAACTAGGGGTGAGCGGGGATTCCTACGAGCAGTACTTC
. | TRBJ2-6 | TRBV28 | . | CASSSTEISGANVLTF | TGTGCCAGCAGTTCAACGGAGATCTCTGGGGCCAACGTCCTGACTTTC
. | TRBJ2-7 | TRBV5-1 | few | CASSSLGSPSYEQYF | TGCGCCAGCAGCTCCCTCGGGTCGCCTTCCTACGAGCAGTACTTC
. | TRBJ2-7 | TRBV7-8 | . | CASSLALVSSSYEQYF | TGTGCCAGCAGCTTAGCACTAGTTAGCAGTTCCTACGAGCAGTACTTC
. | TRBJ2-6 | TRBV6-5 | . | CACTRSSGANVLTF | TGTGCCTGTACGCGTTCGTCTGGGGCCAACGTCCTGACTTTC
. | TRBJ1-6 | TRBV30 | . | CAWSVQVFGLSNSPLHF | TGTGCCTGGAGTGTACAAGTGTTCGGGTTGAGTAATTCACCCCTCCACTTT
. | TRBJ2-1 | TRBV7-9 | . | CASSLAQGGSYNEQFF | TGTGCCAGCAGCTTAGCGCAAGGGGGATCCTACAATGAGCAGTTCTTC
TRBD1 | TRBJ2-7 | TRBV18 | . | CASSPYSGQGPYEQYF | TGTGCCAGCTCACCATATTCGGGACAGGGCCCCTACGAGCAGTACTTC
. | TRBJ1-5 | TRBV16 | . | CASSQSGLYQPQHF | TGTGCCAGCAGCCAATCAGGGTTGTATCAGCCCCAGCATTTT
. | TRBJ1-2 | TRBV27 | . | CASSPTGNYGYTF | TGTGCCAGCAGTCCTACAGGAAACTATGGCTACACCTTC
. | TRBJ2-2 | TRBV10-1 | . | CASSASSTGELFF | TGCGCCAGCAGTGCCTCATCCACCGGGGAGCTGTTTTTT
TRBD2 | TRBJ2-3 | TRBV11-2 | . | CASSRTSFRASTDTQYF | TGTGCCAGCAGCCGGACTAGCTTCCGTGCTAGCACAGATACGCAGTATTTT
. | TRBJ2-5 | TRBV20-1 | once | CSASFEGQETQYF | TGCAGTGCTAGTTTCGAGGGTCAAGAGACCCAGTACTTC
. | TRBJ2-3 | TRBV5-6 | . | CASSRATGYTDTQYF | TGTGCCAGCAGCCGGGCCACGGGCTACACAGATACGCAGTATTTT
TRBD1 | TRBJ2-7 | TRBV6-6 | once | CASSFQGAAYEQYF | TGTGCCAGCAGTTTTCAGGGGGCGGCCTACGAGCAGTACTTC
. | TRBJ2-1 | TRBV7-6 | . | CASSFPGQSSYNEQFF | TGTGCCAGCAGCTTTCCGGGCCAGAGCTCCTACAATGAGCAGTTCTTC
. | TRBJ1-1 | TRBV6-5 | . | CASRLRDTLNTEAFF | TGTGCCAGCAGACTCAGGGACACACTGAACACTGAAGCTTTCTTT
. | TRBJ1-3 | TRBV6-4 | . | CASSDSTQPPGNTIYF | TGTGCCAGCAGTGACTCGACTCAACCCCCTGGAAACACCATATATTTT
. | TRBJ1-4 | TRBV5-4 | . | CASSSQGNEKLFF | TGTGCCAGCAGCTCCCAGGGAAATGAAAAACTGTTTTTT
. | TRBJ1-1 | TRBV10-1 | . | CACHPRVLGGTEAFF | TGCGCCTGTCATCCCAGGGTTCTAGGAGGCACTGAAGCTTTCTTT
TRBD1 | TRBJ1-1 | TRBV5-4 | . | CASRPDRGGTEAFF | TGTGCCAGCAGACCCGACAGGGGAGGGACTGAAGCTTTCTTT
TRBD1 | TRBJ2-7 | TRBV2 | . | CASSGGTGYNEQYF | TGTGCCAGCAGTGGGGGGACAGGGTATAACGAGCAGTACTTC
. | TRBJ2-2 | TRBV27 | . | CASSPLLGGKNTGELFF | TGTGCCAGCAGCCCACTCCTAGGCGGGAAGAACACCGGGGAGCTGTTTTTT
. | TRBJ1-2 | TRBV28 | once | CASRLTRRGGDYGYTF | TGTGCCAGCAGACTCACTAGGAGGGGCGGGGACTATGGCTACACCTTC
TRBD1 | TRBJ1-3 | TRBV18 | . | CASSPPDRVGNTIYF | TGTGCCAGCTCACCACCCGACAGGGTCGGAAACACCATATATTTT
. | TRBJ1-5 | TRBV28 | few | CASRPLTGGGQPQHF | TGTGCCAGCAGGCCCCTAACGGGGGGAGGTCAGCCCCAGCATTTT
. | TRBJ2-7 | TRBV6-5 | . | CATHRAGEQYF | TGTGCCACACACAGGGCTGGTGAGCAGTACTTC
. | TRBJ1-4 | TRBV19 | . | CASTRSSNEKLFF | TGTGCCAGTACCCGGTCGTCTAATGAAAAACTGTTTTTT
. | TRBJ2-1 | TRBV3-1/TRBV3-2 | . | CASSLGVGDNEQFF | TGTGCCAGCAGCCTGGGGGTTGGGGACAATGAGCAGTTCTTC
TRBD1 | TRBJ1-2 | TRBV2 | . | CASIRTGAGNYGYTF | TGTGCCAGCATTCGGACAGGGGCGGGAAACTATGGCTACACCTTC
TRBD2 | TRBJ2-1 | TRBV7-9 | . | CASSPRRGLAGGDEQFF | TGTGCCAGCAGCCCCCGGCGGGGACTAGCGGGAGGCGATGAGCAGTTCTTC
. | TRBJ2-7 | TRBV28 | . | CASSLQPGLQDYEQYF | TGTGCCAGCAGTTTACAACCGGGCCTACAGGACTACGAGCAGTACTTC
. | TRBJ2-7 | TRBV9 | . | CASSPSTLPYEQYF | TGTGCCAGCAGCCCCAGCACCCTTCCATACGAGCAGTACTTC
. | TRBJ1-3 | TRBV6-1 | . | CASSDRISGNTIYF | TGTGCCAGCAGTGACCGGATCTCTGGAAACACCATATATTTT
TRBD1 | TRBJ1-2 | TRBV19 | . | CASQTGENYGYTF | TGTGCCAGTCAAACAGGGGAGAACTATGGCTACACCTTC
. | TRBJ1-4 | TRBV6-1 | . | CASSEVQINEKLFF | TGTGCCAGCAGTGAAGTTCAGATTAATGAAAAACTGTTTTTT
. | TRBJ1-2 | TRBV7-3 | once | CASSSGQGYGGYTF | TGTGCCAGCAGCTCGGGGCAGGGATATGGGGGCTACACCTTC
TRBD1 | TRBJ2-7 | TRBV6-5 | . | CASTPPGGYEQYF | TGTGCCAGCACACCCCCAGGGGGCTACGAGCAGTACTTC
. | TRBJ1-1 | TRBV28 | . | CASSLIGGQGHTEAFF | TGTGCCAGCAGTTTAATCGGTGGTCAGGGGCACACTGAAGCTTTCTTT
. | TRBJ2-2 | TRBV11-2 | once | CASSQEAVVGPPNTGELFF | TGTGCCAGCAGCCAAGAGGCCGTGGTGGGGCCTCCGAACACCGGGGAGCTGTTTTTT
. | TRBJ1-4 | TRBV28 | . | CASSSTYSSKLFF | TGTGCCAGCAGCTCTACGTATAGTTCAAAACTGTTTTTT